This T cell receptor (beta chain) emerged from a study of blood T cell repertoires in COVID-19. At the level of the study: PBMCs, B-cell-depleted T cells, or T cells provided the cDNA or gDNA that made up the material.

Germline assignment: CDR1 SGHAT and CDR2 FQNNGV. V shed 5 bases, J shed 0 bases, and the junction held 9 bases outside the gene matches. This CDR3 comprises 16 residues. Original processing methods: Cell counts per sample came from amplifying reference gene primers. The method was immunoSEQ multiplex PCR; TCRdb's version includes in-frame clones alone and lacks a portion of them. For V, J and clone size, that table is used; D and trimming come from the DNA. Of fewer than 350,000 clones detected, around 90% appear once; the ten largest clones hold 4.5% to 6.5%. Assignments of participants to cohorts depended upon their own reported clinical history.

This chain joins TRBV11-2 and TRBJ1-2; 7 nucleotides agree with TRBD1. The sequence derives from a man in his sixties who had recovered from COVID-19. The source material was PBMCs or T cells enriched from blood (not recorded which). CDR3 amino acids: CASSANTGASNYGYTF. CDR3 nucleotide sequence: TGTGCCAGCAGCGCCAACACAGGGGCTTCTAACTATGGCTACACCTTC.